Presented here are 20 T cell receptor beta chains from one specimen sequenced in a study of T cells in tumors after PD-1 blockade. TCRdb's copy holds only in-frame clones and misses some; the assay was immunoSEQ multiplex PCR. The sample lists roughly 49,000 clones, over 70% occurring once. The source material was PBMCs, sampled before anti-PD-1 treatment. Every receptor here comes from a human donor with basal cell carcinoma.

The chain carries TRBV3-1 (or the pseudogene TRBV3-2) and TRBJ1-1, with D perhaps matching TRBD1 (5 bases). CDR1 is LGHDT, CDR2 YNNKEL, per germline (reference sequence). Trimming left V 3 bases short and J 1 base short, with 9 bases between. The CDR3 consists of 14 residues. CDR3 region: CASSHEGRNTEAFF. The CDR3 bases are TGTGCCAGCAGCCACGAGGGGCGGAACACTGAAGCTTTCTTT.

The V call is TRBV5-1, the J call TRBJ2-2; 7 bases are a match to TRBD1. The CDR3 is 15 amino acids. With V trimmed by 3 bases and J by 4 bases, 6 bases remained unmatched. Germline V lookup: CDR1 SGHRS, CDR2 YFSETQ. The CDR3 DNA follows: TGCGCCAGCAGCTCCGGGACAGCGAGCACCGGGGAGCTGTTTTTT. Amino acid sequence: CASSSGTASTGELFF. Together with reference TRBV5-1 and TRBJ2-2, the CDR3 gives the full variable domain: KAGVTQTPRYLIKTRGQQVTLSCSPISGHRSVSWYQQTPGQGLQFLFEYFSETQRNKGNFPGRFSGRQFSNSRSEMNVSTLELGDSALYLCASSSGTASTGELFFGEGSRLTVL.

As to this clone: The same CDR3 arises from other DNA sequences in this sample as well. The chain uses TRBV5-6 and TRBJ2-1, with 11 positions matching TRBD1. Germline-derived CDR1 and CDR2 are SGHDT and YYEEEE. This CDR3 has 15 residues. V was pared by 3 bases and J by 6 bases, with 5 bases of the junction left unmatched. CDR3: CASSSGGTGGNEQFF. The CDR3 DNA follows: TGTGCCAGCAGCTCGGGCGGGACAGGGGGCAATGAGCAGTTCTTC.

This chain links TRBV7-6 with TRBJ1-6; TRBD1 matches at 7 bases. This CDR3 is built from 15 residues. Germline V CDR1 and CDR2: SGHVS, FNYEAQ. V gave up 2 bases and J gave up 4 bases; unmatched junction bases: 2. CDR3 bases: TGTGCCAGCAGCTTAACAGGGGCTTATAATTCACCCCTCCACTTT. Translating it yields CASSLTGAYNSPLHF.

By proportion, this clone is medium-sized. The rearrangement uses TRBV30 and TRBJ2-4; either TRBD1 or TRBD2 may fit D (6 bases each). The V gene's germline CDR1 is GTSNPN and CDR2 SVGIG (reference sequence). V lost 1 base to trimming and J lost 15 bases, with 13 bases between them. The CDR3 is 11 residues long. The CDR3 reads CAWSGGALRYF. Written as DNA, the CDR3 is TGTGCCTGGAGTGGGGGGGCACTTCGGTACTTC.

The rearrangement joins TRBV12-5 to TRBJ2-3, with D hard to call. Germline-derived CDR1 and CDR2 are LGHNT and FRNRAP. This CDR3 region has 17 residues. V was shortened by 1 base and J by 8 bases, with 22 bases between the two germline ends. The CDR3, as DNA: TGTGCTAGTGGTTTGGAAACGGAATGGCTTTATACTGGTACGCAGTATTTT. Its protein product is CASGLETEWLYTGTQYF.

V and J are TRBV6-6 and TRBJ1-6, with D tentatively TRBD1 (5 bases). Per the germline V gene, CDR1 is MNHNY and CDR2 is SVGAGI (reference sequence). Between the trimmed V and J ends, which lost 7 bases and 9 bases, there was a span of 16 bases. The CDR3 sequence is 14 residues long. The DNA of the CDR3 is TGTGCCAGCAAAGGGACGTTGTTAAGTTCACCCCTCCACTTT. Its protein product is CASKGTLLSSPLHF.

CDR3 residues: CAWSVIKTHNEKLFF. The CDR3 DNA reads TGTGCCTGGAGTGTAATCAAGACCCATAATGAAAAACTGTTTTTT. V usage is TRBV30 and J usage is TRBJ1-4; unclear D gene. V lost 0 bases to trimming and J lost 4 bases, with 12 bases between them. The CDR3 spans 15 residues. Looked up from germline, CDR1 is GTSNPN and CDR2 is SVGIG (reference sequence).

CDR3 amino acids: CASSGIAGGPNEQFF. The CDR3 nucleotides are TGCGCCAGCAGTGGGATAGCGGGGGGGCCCAATGAGCAGTTCTTC. J is TRBJ2-1 and V is TRBV10-2, with 11 nucleotides matching TRBD2. The ends lost 4 bases at V and 6 bases at J; junction bases unmatched: 5. Germline CDR1 WSHSY, CDR2 SAAADI. CDR3 length equals 15 residues.

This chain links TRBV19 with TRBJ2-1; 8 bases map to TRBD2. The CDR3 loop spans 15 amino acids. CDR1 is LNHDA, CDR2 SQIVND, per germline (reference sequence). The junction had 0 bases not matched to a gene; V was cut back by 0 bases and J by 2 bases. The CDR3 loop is CASSIDGGAYNEQFF. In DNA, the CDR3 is TGTGCCAGTAGTATAGACGGGGGGGCCTACAATGAGCAGTTCTTC.

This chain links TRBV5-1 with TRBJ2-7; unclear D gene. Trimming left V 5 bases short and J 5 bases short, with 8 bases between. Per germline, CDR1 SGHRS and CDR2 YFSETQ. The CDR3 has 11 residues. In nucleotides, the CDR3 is TGCGCCAGCAGGGAGATCCACGAGCAGTACTTC. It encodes CASREIHEQYF. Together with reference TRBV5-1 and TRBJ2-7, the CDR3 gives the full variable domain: KAGVTQTPRYLIKTRGQQVTLSCSPISGHRSVSWYQQTPGQGLQFLFEYFSETQRNKGNFPGRFSGRQFSNSRSEMNVSTLELGDSALYLCASREIHEQYFGPGTRLTVT.

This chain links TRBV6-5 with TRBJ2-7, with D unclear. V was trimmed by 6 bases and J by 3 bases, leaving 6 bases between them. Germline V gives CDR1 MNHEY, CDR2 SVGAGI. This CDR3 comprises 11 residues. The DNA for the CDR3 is TGTGCCAGCAGCCGACACTACGAGCAGTACTTC. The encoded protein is CASSRHYEQYF.

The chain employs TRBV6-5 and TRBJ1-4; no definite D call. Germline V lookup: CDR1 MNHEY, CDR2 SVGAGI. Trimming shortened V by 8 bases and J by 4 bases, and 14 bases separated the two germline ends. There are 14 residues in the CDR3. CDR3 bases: TGTGCCAGCGGCGGACGTCCGGGTAATGAAAAACTGTTTTTT. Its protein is CASGGRPGNEKLFF.

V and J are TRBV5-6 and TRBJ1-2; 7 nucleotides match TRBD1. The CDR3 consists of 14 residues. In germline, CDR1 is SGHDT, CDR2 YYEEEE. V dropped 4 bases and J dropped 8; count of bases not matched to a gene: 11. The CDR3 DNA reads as TGTGCCAGCAGCGCCTTAGACAGGGTCCACGGCTACACCTTC. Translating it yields CASSALDRVHGYTF.

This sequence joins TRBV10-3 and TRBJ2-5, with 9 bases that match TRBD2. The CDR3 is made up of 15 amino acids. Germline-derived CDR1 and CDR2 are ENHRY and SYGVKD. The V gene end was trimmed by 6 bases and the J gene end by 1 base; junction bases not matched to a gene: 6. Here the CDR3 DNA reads TGTGCCATCAGAGAAAAGCGGGGGGTCCAAGAGACCCAGTACTTC. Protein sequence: CAIREKRGVQETQYF.

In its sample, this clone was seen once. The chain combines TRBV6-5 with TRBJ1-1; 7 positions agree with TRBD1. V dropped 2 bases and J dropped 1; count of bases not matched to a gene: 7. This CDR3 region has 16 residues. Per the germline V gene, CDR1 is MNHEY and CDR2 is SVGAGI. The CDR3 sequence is CASSYGTQGRNTEAFF. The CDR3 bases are TGTGCCAGCAGTTACGGGACACAGGGGAGGAACACTGAAGCTTTCTTT.

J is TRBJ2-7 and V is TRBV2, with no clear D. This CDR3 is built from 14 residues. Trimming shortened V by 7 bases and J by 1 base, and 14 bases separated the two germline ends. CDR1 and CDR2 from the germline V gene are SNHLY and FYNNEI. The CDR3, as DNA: TGTGCCAGCATCCTCCGGGCCCTATCCTACGAGCAGTACTTC. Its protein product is CASILRALSYEQYF.

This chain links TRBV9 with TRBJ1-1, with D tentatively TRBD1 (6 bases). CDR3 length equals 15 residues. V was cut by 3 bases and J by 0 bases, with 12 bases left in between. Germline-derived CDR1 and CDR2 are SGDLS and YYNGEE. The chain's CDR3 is CASSGGAGVNTEAFF. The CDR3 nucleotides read TGTGCCAGCAGCGGAGGAGCAGGGGTGAACACTGAAGCTTTCTTT. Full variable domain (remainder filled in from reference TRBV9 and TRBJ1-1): DSGVTQTPKHLITATGQRVTLRCSPRSGDLSVYWYQQSLDQGLQFLIQYYNGEERAKGNILERFSAQQFPDLHSELNLSSLELGDSALYFCASSGGAGVNTEAFFGQGTRLTVV.

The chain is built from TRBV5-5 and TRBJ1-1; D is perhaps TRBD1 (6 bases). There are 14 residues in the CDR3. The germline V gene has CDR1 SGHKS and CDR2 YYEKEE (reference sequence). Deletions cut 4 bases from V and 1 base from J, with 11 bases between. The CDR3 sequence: CASSPGAGNTEAFF. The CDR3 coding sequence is TGTGCCAGCAGCCCGGGGGCCGGGAACACTGAAGCTTTCTTT.

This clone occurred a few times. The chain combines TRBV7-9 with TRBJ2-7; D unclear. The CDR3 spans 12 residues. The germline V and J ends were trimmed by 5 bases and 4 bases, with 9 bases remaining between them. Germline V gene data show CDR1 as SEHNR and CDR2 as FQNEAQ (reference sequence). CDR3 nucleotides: TGTGCCAGCAGCCCCGACTGGTACGAGCAGTACTTC. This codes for CASSPDWYEQYF.